This record concerns one TCR beta chain sequence. The CDR3 is made up of 13 amino acids. Trimming removed 5 bases from V and 8 bases from J, with 13 bases in between. Germline V gene sequence: CDR1 KGHSH, CDR2 LQKENI. In the source study's methods: The authors estimated nucleated cell counts from reference gene primer amplification. Assay used: immunoSEQ multiplex PCR; TCRdb lists only in-frame clones, some missing. That table supplies the V and J calls and clone size; D and trimming were determined from the DNA. The sample includes fewer than 250,000 clones, approximately 87% of them seen just once. These data originate in a study of blood T cell repertoires in COVID-19. Study summary: From the United States, Italy and Spain came samples of acute and convalescent COVID-19. PBMCs, B-cell-depleted T cells, or T cells were the source of the cDNA or gDNA that made up the material.

The sequencing input was peripheral blood. The clonotype originates from a woman in her seventies with active or convalescent COVID-19. This chain uses TRBV18 with TRBJ1-3; TRBD1 is a possible D gene (5 bases). CDR3 sequence (DNA): TGTGCCAGCTCAGCAGAGGAAGGGGACACCATATATTTT. Protein product: CASSAEEGDTIYF.